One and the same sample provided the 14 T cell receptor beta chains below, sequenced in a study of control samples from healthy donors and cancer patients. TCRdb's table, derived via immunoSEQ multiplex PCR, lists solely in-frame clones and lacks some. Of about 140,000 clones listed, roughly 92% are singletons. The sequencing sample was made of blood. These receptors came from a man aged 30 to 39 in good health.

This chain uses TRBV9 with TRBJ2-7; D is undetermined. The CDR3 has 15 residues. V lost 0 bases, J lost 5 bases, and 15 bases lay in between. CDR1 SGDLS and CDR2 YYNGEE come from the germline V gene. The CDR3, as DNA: TGTGCCAGCAGCGTAGGGGTCCTTCCTCGCAACGAGCAGTACTTC. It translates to CASSVGVLPRNEQYF.

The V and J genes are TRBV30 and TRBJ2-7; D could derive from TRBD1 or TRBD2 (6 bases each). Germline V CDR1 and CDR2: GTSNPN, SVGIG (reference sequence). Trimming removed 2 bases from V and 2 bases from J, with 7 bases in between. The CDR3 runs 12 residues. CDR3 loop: CAWSRGAYEQYF. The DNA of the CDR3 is TGTGCCTGGAGTAGGGGGGCCTACGAGCAGTACTTC.

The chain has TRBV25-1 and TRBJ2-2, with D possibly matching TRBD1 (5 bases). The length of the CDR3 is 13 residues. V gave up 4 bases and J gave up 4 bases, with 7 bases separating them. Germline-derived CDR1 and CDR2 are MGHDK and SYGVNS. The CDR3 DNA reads TGTGCCAGCAGTGTGGGGCTCACCGGGGAGCTGTTTTTT. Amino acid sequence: CASSVGLTGELFF.

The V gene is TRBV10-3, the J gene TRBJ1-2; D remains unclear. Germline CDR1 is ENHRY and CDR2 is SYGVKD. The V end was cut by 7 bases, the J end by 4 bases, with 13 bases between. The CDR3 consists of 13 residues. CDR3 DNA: TGTGCCATCATGAGGGAATCGAGCTATGGCTACACCTTC. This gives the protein CAIMRESSYGYTF.

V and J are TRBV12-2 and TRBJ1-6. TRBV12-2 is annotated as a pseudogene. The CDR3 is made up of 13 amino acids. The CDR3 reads CASRLTGRSPLHF. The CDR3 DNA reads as TGTGCAAGTCGCTTAACGGGACGTTCACCCCTCCACTTT.

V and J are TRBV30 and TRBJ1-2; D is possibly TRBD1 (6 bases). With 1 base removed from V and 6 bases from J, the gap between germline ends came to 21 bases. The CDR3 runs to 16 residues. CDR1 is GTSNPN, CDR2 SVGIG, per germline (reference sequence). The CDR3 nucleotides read TGTGCCTGGAGTGCCCGGACAGTCGGAGTATTTCATGGCTACACCTTC. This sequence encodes CAWSARTVGVFHGYTF.

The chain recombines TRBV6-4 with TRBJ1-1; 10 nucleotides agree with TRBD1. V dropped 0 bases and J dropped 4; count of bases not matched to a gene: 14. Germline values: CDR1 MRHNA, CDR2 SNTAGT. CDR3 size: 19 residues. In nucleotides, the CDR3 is TGTGCCAGCAGTGACTCAAGCGACAGGGGGCAGGTGGAATGCACTGAAGCTTTCTTT. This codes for CASSDSSDRGQVECTEAFF.

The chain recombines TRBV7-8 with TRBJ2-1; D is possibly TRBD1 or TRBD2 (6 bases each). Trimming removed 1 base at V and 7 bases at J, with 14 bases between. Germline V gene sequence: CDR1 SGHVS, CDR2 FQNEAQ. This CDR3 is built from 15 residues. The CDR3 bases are TGTGCCAGCAGCTTAGGTGGGGGGCGGGTAAATGAGCAGTTCTTC. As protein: CASSLGGGRVNEQFF.

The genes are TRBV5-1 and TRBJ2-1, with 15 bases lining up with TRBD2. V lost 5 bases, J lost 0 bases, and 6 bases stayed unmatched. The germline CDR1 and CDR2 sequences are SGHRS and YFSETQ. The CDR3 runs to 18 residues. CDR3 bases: TGCGCCAGCAGAACCGGACTAGCGGGAGGGAGCTCCTACAATGAGCAGTTCTTC. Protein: CASRTGLAGGSSYNEQFF.

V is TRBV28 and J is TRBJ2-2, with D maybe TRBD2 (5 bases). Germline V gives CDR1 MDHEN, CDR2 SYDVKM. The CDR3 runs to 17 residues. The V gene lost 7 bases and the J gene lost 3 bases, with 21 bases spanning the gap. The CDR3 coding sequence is TGTGCCAGCACCCCCCTGGGAGAGAGACCCTACACCGGGGAGCTGTTTTTT. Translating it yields CASTPLGERPYTGELFF. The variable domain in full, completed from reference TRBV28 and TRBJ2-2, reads DVKVTQSSRYLVKRTGEKVFLECVQDMDHENMFWYRQDPGLGLRLIYFSYDVKMKEKGDIPEGYSVSREKKERFSLILESASTNQTSMYLCASTPLGERPYTGELFFGEGSRLTVL.

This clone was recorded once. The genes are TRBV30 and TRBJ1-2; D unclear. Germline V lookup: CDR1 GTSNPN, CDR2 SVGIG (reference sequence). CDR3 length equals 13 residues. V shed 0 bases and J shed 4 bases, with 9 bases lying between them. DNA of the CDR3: TGTGCCTGGAGTGTAACCGGAGTCTATGGCTACACCTTC. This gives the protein CAWSVTGVYGYTF.

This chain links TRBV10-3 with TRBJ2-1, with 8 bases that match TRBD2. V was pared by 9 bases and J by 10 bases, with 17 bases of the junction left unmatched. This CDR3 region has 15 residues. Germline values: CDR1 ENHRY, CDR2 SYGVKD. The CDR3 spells CAIRPGTRPGGEQFF. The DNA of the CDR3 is TGTGCCATTCGACCGGGGACTAGGCCTGGAGGGGAGCAGTTCTTC.

The CDR3 loop reads CASSLDLHRSTGSNEQFF. DNA of the CDR3: TGTGCCAGCAGCCTAGACCTACACAGATCGACAGGGTCAAATGAGCAGTTCTTC. The rearrangement links TRBV5-4 to TRBJ2-1; 7 bases match TRBD1. Per germline, CDR1 SGHNT and CDR2 YYREEE (reference sequence). After removal of 4 bases from V and 7 bases from J, the junction contained 20 bases not matched to a gene. CDR3 length: 18 amino acids.

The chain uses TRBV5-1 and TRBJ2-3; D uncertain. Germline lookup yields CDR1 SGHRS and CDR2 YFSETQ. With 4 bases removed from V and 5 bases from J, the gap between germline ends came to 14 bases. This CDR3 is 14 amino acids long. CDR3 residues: CASSGGRIVDTQYF. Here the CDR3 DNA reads TGCGCCAGCAGCGGCGGAAGGATCGTAGATACGCAGTATTTT.